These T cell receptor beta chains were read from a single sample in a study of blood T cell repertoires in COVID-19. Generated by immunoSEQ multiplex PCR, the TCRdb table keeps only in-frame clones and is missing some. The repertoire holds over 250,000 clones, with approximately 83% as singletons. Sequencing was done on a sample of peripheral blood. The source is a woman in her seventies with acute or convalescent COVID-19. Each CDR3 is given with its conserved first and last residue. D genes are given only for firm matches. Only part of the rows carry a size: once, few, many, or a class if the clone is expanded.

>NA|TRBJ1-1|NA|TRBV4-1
TGCGCCAGCAGCCACGAAACTCAGGTTTACACTGAAGCTTTCTTT
CASSHETQVYTEAFF
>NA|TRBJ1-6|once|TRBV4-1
TGCGCCAGCAGCCAATCGAAGTCGGGCAGGGACTGGCGTAATTCACCCCTCCACTTT
CASSQSKSGRDWRNSPLHF
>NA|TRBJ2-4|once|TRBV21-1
TGTGCCAGCAGCGGGCTCCGGGACACTACCTTTGGCAAAAACATTCAGTACTTC
CASSGLRDTTFGKNIQYF
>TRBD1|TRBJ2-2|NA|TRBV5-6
TGTGCCAGCAGCTTGGGAGACAGGGACACCGGGGAGCTGTTTTTT
CASSLGDRDTGELFF
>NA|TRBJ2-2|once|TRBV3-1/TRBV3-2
TGTGCCAGCAGCCAAATCCTGAACACCGGGGAGCTGTTTTTT
CASSQILNTGELFF
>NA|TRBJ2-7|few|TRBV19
TGTGCCAGTAGTATGGGTAGCGCTGGCAGTCCGACCTACGAGCAGTACTTC
CASSMGSAGSPTYEQYF
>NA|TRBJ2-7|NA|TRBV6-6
TGTGCCAGCAGTTATGACATCCGGATCTCCTACGAGCAGTACTTC
CASSYDIRISYEQYF
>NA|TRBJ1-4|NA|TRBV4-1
TGCGCCAGCAGCCAAGGGGTCCGGGGTCCTGAAAAACTGTTTTTT
CASSQGVRGPEKLFF
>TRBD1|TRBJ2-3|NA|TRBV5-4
TGTGCCAGCAGCCCTCCCGGGACAGAAACAGATACGCAGTATTTT
CASSPPGTETDTQYF
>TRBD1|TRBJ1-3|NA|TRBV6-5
TGTGCCAGCAGATCCCAAACAGGGGTAGGAAACACCATATATTTT
CASRSQTGVGNTIYF
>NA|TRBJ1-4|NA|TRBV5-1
TGCGCCAGCAGCTTGGGTCGGGGGGCGGATGAAAAACTGTTTTTT
CASSLGRGADEKLFF
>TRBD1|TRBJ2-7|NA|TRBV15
TGTGCCACCAGCAGAGATCCGACAGGGGCCAGGTACGAGCAGTACTTC
CATSRDPTGARYEQYF
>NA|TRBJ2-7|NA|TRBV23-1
TGCGCCAGCAGACCCTGCACGGACAGCTACGAGCAGTACTTC
CASRPCTDSYEQYF
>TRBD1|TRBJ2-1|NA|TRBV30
TGTGCCTGGAGGATTACAGGGGCCCTGTTCTTC
CAWRITGALFF
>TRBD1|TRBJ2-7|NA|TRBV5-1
TGCGCCAGCAGCCTTTCGGACAGGGCTCCCGAGCAGTACTTC
CASSLSDRAPEQYF
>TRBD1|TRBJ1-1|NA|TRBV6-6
TGTGCCAGCACCTCTACTAGGGGGCCAGGAGCTTTCTTT
CASTSTRGPGAFF
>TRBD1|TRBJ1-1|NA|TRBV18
TGTGCCAGCTCAGAGACGACAGGGCTGAACACTGAAGCTTTCTTT
CASSETTGLNTEAFF
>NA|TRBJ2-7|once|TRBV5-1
TGCGCCAGCAGCTTAGGGGCAGGGAAGGACGAGCAGTACTTC
CASSLGAGKDEQYF
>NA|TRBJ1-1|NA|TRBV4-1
TGCGCCAGCAGCCAATCAGGGAATCGGGCTGAAGCTTTCTTT
CASSQSGNRAEAFF
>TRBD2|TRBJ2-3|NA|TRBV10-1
TGCGCCAGCAGTTTAGCGGGGGCAGGTGCAGATACGCAGTATTTT
CASSLAGAGADTQYF
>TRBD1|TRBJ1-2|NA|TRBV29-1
TGCAGCGTTTCTGCTACAGGGGGCAGTGGCTACACCTTC
CSVSATGGSGYTF
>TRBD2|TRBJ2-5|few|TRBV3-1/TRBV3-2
TGTGCCAGCAGCCTGGCTAGCGGACAAGAGACCCAGTACTTC
CASSLASGQETQYF
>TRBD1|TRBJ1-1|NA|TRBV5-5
TGTGCCAGCAGCCCCGGGACAGGGGCCACTGAAGCTTTCTTT
CASSPGTGATEAFF
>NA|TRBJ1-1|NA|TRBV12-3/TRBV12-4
TGTGCCAGCAGGGGCAGAGCAGCTTTCTTT
CASRGRAAFF
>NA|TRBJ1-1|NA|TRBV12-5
TGTGCTAGTGGTTTGGGTACGGGGGACGCTTTCTTT
CASGLGTGDAFF
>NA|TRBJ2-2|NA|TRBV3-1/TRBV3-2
TGTGCCAGCAGCCAAGGACCAGGTCAAACCGGGGAGCTGTTTTTT
CASSQGPGQTGELFF
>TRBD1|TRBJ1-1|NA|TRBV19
TGTGCCAGTGGGACAGGGATCACTGAAGCTTTCTTT
CASGTGITEAFF
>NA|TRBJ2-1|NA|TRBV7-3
TGTGCCAGCAGCGCAGATCCAAGCTCCTACAATGAGCAGTTCTTC
CASSADPSSYNEQFF
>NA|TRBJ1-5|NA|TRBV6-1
TGTGCCAGCAGTGATTCAGGGAATAGCAATCAGCCCCAGCATTTT
CASSDSGNSNQPQHF
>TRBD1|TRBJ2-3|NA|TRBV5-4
TGTGCCAGCAGCTTGAAGGGGGCCACCTACACAGATACGCAGTATTTT
CASSLKGATYTDTQYF
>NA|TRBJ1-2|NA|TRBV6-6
TGTGCCAGCAATTCCTATGGTTCCCTCTATGGCTACACCTTC
CASNSYGSLYGYTF
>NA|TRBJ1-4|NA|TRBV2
TGTGCCAGCTCCTGGGAGGGTGAAAAACTGTTTTTT
CASSWEGEKLFF
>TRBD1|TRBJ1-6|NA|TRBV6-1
TGTGCCAGCAGTGACAGGGGGGCTTATTCACCCCTCCACTTT
CASSDRGAYSPLHF
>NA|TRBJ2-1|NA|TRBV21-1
TGTGCCAGCACCTCTGGCGAGCAGTTCTTC
CASTSGEQFF
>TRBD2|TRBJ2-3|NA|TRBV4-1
TGCGCCAGCAGCCCGGGGGGGTCCACAGATACGCAGTATTTT
CASSPGGSTDTQYF
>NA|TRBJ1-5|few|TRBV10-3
TGTGCCATCAGCATCGGACACACCGATCAGCCCCAGCATTTT
CAISIGHTDQPQHF
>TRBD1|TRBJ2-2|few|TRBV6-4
TGTGCCAGCAGCGCCGACAGGGAAGCCGGGGAGCTGTTTTTT
CASSADREAGELFF
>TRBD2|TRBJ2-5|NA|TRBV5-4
TGTGCCAGCAGCTGGGTAGCGGGGGTCCAAGAGACCCAGTACTTC
CASSWVAGVQETQYF
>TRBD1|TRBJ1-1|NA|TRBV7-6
TGTGCCAGCAGACAATACAGGGGTCCGGACACTGAAGCTTTCTTT
CASRQYRGPDTEAFF
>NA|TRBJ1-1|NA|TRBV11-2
TGTGCCAGCAGCTACGGACAGAACACTGAAGCTTTCTTT
CASSYGQNTEAFF
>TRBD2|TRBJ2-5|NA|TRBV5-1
TGCGCCAGCAGCGTGACTAGCGGACCTCAAGAGACCCAGTACTTC
CASSVTSGPQETQYF